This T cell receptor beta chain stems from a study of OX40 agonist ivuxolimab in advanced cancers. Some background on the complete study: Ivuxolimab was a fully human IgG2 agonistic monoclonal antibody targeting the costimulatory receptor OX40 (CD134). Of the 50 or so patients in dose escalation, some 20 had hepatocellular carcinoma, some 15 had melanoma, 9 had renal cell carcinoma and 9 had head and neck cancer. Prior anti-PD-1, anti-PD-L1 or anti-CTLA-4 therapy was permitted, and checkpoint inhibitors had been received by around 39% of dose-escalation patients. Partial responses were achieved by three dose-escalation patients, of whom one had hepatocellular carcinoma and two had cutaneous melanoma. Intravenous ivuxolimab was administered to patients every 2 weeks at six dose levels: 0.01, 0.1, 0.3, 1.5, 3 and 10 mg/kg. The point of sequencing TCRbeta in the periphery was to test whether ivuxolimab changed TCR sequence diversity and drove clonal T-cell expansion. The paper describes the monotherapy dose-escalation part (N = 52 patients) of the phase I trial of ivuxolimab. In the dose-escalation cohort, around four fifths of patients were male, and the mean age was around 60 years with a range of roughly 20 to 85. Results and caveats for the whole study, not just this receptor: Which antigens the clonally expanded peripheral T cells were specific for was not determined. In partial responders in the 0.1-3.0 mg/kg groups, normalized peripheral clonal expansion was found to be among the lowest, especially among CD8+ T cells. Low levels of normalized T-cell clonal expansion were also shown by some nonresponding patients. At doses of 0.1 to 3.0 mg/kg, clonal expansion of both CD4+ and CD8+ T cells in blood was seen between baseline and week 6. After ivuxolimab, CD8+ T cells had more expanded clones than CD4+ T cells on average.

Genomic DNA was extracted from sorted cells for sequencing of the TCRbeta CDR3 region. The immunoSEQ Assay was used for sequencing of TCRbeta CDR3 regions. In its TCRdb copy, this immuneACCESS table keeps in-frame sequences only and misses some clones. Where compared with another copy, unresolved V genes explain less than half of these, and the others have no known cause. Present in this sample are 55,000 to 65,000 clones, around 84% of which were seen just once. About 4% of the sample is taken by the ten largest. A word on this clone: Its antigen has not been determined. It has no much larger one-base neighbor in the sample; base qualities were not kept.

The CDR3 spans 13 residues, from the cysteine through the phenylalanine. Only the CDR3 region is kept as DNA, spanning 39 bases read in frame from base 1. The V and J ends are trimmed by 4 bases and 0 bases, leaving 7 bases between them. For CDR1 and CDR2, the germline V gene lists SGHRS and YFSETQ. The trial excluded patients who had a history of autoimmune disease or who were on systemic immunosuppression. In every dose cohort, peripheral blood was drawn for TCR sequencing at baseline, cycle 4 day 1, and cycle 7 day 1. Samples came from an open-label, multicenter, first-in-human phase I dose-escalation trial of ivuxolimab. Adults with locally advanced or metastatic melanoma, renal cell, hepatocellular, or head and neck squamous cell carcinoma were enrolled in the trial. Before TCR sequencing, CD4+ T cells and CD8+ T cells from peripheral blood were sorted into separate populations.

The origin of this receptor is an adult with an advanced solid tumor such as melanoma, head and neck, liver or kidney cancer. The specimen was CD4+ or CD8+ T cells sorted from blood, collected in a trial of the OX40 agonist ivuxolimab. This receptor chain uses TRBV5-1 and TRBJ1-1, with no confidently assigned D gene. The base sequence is TGCGCCAGCAGCCCCGGGTTGAACACTGAAGCTTTCTTT. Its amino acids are CASSPGLNTEAFF. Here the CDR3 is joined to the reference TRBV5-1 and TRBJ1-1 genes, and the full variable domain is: KAGVTQTPRYLIKTRGQQVTLSCSPISGHRSVSWYQQTPGQGLQFLFEYFSETQRNKGNFPGRFSGRQFSNSRSEMNVSTLELGDSALYLCASSPGLNTEAFFGQGTRLTVV.